This entry features one T cell receptor (beta chain) sequence. No antigen is known for it. This sample is part of a study of CD8+CD57+ T cells in acquired aplastic anemia. On the study more broadly: The mean DNA yield obtained from sorted CD4+ and CD8+ cells came to about 3 ug. Regarding the study as a whole: Patients and controls had CD8+ Simpson's diversity values that were not significantly distinct. Roughly 31 was the count of CD8+ CDR3 sequences that patients shared with controls.

Genomic DNA templated the TCR beta VDJ and CDR3 profiling. In TCRdb, the reads were re-called with MiXCR into one record per CDR3 protein. This table has hundreds of thousands of distinct CDR3 sequences, just under 70% appearing once. Germline loops: CDR1 MNHNS, CDR2 SASEGT. The V and J ends lost 5 bases and 6 bases, in that order; junction bases with no gene match: 8. The CDR3 is made up of 14 amino acids. This clonotype was obtained from a human donor in good health, serving as a control. Input material: sorted CD4+, CD8+, or CD8+CD57+ T cells (not recorded which) from PBMCs. The V call is TRBV6-1, the J call TRBJ1-2; TRBD1 agrees at 8 bases. CDR3 residues: CASSPDRGIHGYTF. The CDR3 region has the DNA TGTGCCAGCAGTCCTGACAGGGGAATTCATGGCTACACCTTC.